This TCR beta chain was profiled in a study of blood T cell repertoires in COVID-19 (dated by TCRdb to the early 2020s). Study-level background: Samples covering the acute and convalescent phases of COVID-19 were provided by collaborators in the United States, Italy and Spain. HLA class I and class II types, where available, came from metadata supplied by the sample provider rather than from assay-based typing. The repertoires were released in a freely available public database meant as a resource for research on the immune response to SARS-CoV-2. The material from the prospective study consisted of cDNA or gDNA derived from T cells, B-cell-depleted T cells, or PBMCs. Subjects who had been exposed to COVID-19, were actively infected with it, or had recovered from it provided the deeply sampled blood TCRbeta repertoires that made up the dataset. Sample metadata almost always included a de-identified subject ID, COVID-19 status, age in years and sex. The samples were drawn from the first 160 participants of the ongoing ImmuneRACE study and from some 1,300 subjects provided by 6 global collaborators. Overall study results and their limits: Clinical and demographic metadata were provided uncurated, with the amount varying by source and participant.

The immunoSEQ Assay, a bias-controlled multiplex PCR, was used to amplify TCRbeta CDR3 regions from genomic DNA. The authors' analysis ran thus. Nucleated cell counts per sample were estimated from amplification of reference gene primers within the assay. To quantify the absolute abundance of each unique TCRbeta CDR3 rearrangement, sequence reads were collapsed and filtered. Productive Simpson clonality was computed per sample as the square root of Simpson's diversity index over productive rearrangements. TCRdb holds this immuneACCESS table with in-frame rearrangements only. Some clones are missing; in checked studies, unresolved V genes explain under half, and the rest has no known cause. The V and J calls and clone size are taken from that table; D and trimming were inferred from the DNA. Present in this sample are about 220,000 clones, 86% of which were seen just once. The ten top clones hold less than 4.5% of the sample.

To note about this clone: Its antigen remains unidentified. Base qualities are missing; no much larger clone stands one base away.

Participants in the prospective study were aged roughly 18 to 89 years, lived in 20 to 30 United States geographic areas, and enrolled through a virtual design. To assign participants to cohorts, the prospective study relied on clinical history that participants themselves reported in a screening survey and a study questionnaire. Each participant in the prospective study had whole blood, serum and a nasopharyngeal or oropharyngeal swab collected by mobile phlebotomists. Over an approximately two-month period, participants in the prospective study had the option of providing additional blood draws and questionnaires. Blood samples from the prospective study were shipped frozen or at room temperature prior to DNA extraction. V loses 0 bases of germline sequence and J loses 3 bases, and the interval between the two ends is 18 bases. CDR1 SGHVS and CDR2 FQNEAQ are derived from the germline V gene. Reading from cysteine to phenylalanine, the CDR3 counts 19 amino acids. Kept here is only the CDR3 DNA, which spans 57 bases and is read in frame from base 1.

The TCR comes from a woman aged 40 to 50 with acute COVID-19. The specimen sequenced was PBMCs or T cells enriched from blood (not recorded which). The rearranged segments are TRBV7-8 and TRBJ1-6; the D segment cannot be called with confidence. The CDR3 protein: CASSLAPKTRAVYNSPLHF. The DNA is TGTGCCAGCAGCTTAGCCCCCAAGACTCGAGCCGTCTATAATTCACCCCTCCACTTT.